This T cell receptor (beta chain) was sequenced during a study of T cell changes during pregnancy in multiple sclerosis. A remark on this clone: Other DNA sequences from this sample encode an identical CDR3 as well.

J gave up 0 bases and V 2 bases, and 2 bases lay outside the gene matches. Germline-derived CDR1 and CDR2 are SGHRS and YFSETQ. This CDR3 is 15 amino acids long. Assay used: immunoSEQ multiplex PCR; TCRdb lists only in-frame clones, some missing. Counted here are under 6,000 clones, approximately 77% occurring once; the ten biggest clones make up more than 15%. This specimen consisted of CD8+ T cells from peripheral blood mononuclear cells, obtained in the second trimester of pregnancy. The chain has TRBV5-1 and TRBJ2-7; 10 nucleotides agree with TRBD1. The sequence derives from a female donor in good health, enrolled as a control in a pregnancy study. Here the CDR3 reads CASSFGQGVSYEQYF. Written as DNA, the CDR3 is TGCGCCAGCAGCTTCGGACAGGGGGTCTCCTACGAGCAGTACTTC.